This T cell receptor (beta chain) was sequenced during a study of blood T cell repertoires in COVID-19. On the study more broadly: The study drew acute and convalescent COVID-19 samples from the United States, Italy and Spain.

V lost 4 bases and J 3 bases, leaving 10 bases between the germline ends. CDR3 length: 14 residues. Germline CDR1 reads SGHKS; CDR2 reads YYEKEE (reference sequence). Authors' methods: Amplification of reference gene primers was used by the study to estimate nucleated cell counts. Here immunoSEQ multiplex PCR was the method, and the copy in TCRdb shows in-frame clones only, minus some. The DNA was the basis for D and trimming; V, J and clone size are from that table. The repertoire consists of about 250,000 clones, with 88% occurring once and the leading ten covering 1.3% to 1.5%. The chain recombines TRBV5-5 with TRBJ2-2; D ambiguous. Sequencing input: peripheral blood. This receptor was taken from a man older than 75 with acute or convalescent COVID-19. CDR3 protein: CASSRSQDTGELFF. The CDR3 nucleotides are TGTGCCAGCAGCAGGTCCCAGGACACCGGGGAGCTGTTTTTT.